The next 32 T cell receptor beta chains were all read from a single sample in a study of neurological immune-mediated disorders. TCRdb passed the 5' RACE reads through MiXCR, listing each CDR3 protein once. Of roughly 20,000 distinct CDR3 sequences listed, about 14% are singletons. The sequenced sample consisted of CD4+ T cells from blood. The receptors were gathered from a woman in her fifties or sixties with HTLV-1-associated myelopathy (HAM/TSP).

By share of the sample, this clonotype is medium-sized. This sequence joins TRBV9 and TRBJ2-2, with D unclear. This CDR3 spans 15 amino acids. Germline CDR1 SGDLS, CDR2 YYNGEE. With 0 bases removed from V and 7 bases from J, the gap between germline ends came to 13 bases. The CDR3 coding sequence is TGTGCCAGCAGCGTAGGCCAGTCGGAGTTCGGGGAGCTGTTTTTT. Translating it yields CASSVGQSEFGELFF.

This clonotype was observed many times. This chain links TRBV20-1 with TRBJ2-3, with 8 bases identical to TRBD1. This CDR3 is built from 18 residues. Germline V CDR1 and CDR2: DFQATT, SNEGSKA (reference sequence). V lost 5 bases to trimming and J lost 5 bases; unmatched junction nucleotides: 21. The CDR3 is CSAEFTGTGQLLGDTQYF. CDR3 sequence (DNA): TGCAGTGCTGAATTTACCGGGACAGGCCAACTCCTAGGAGATACGCAGTATTTT.

This clonotype was recorded at least ten times. The chain joins TRBV3-1 to TRBJ1-1, with D unclear. The germline CDR1 and CDR2 sequences are LGHDT and YNNKEL (reference sequence). The CDR3 has 14 residues. The V and J ends lost 0 bases and 3 bases respectively, with 8 bases between them. CDR3 in DNA: TGTGCCAGCAGCCAAGATCCCATCTACACTGAAGCTTTCTTT. This encodes CASSQDPIYTEAFF.

This clonotype has at least ten counts. J is TRBJ2-5 and V is TRBV9; D gene ambiguous. Trimming shortened V by 3 bases and J by 1 base, and 4 bases separated the two germline ends. The germline V gene has CDR1 SGDLS and CDR2 YYNGEE. CDR3 size: 12 residues. CDR3 bases: TGTGCCAGCAGCGGTTTCCAAGAGACCCAGTACTTC. This sequence encodes CASSGFQETQYF. Full variable domain (outside the CDR3, taken from reference TRBV9 and TRBJ2-5): DSGVTQTPKHLITATGQRVTLRCSPRSGDLSVYWYQQSLDQGLQFLIQYYNGEERAKGNILERFSAQQFPDLHSELNLSSLELGDSALYFCASSGFQETQYFGPGTRLLVL.

Ten or more counts support this clonotype. J is TRBJ2-2 and V is TRBV7-6; D may match TRBD1 or TRBD2 (5 bases each). CDR3 size: 15 residues. V lost 5 bases to trimming and J lost 7 bases, with 17 bases between them. Germline V gene lookup returns CDR1 SGHVS and CDR2 FNYEAQ. The CDR3 loop is CASSVGTPLGGELFF. DNA of the CDR3: TGTGCCAGCAGCGTCGGGACCCCACTGGGCGGGGAGCTGTTTTTT.

This clonotype was seen many times. The rearrangement links TRBV20-1 to TRBJ1-2; 10 bases match TRBD1. Germline assignment: CDR1 DFQATT and CDR2 SNEGSKA (reference sequence). Trimming cost V 3 bases and J 4 bases; bases outside gene matches: 5. The CDR3 is 14 residues long. The CDR3 sequence: CSASGTGDPYGYTF. The DNA for the CDR3 is TGCAGTGCTAGCGGGACAGGGGACCCCTATGGCTACACCTTC.

The table lists this clonotype with many counts. This chain connects TRBV5-1 to TRBJ2-2, with D uncertain. The ends were cut back, 0 bases at V and 4 bases at J, with 4 bases in the middle. CDR1 and CDR2 (germline): SGHRS, YFSETQ. The length of the CDR3 is 13 residues. The CDR3: CASSLDVTGELFF. The CDR3 region has the DNA TGCGCCAGCAGCTTGGATGTCACCGGGGAGCTGTTTTTT.

The sample holds many counts of this clonotype. The CDR3 here is CAISESTSGSVEQFF. The CDR3 nucleotides read TGTGCCATCAGTGAGTCGACTAGCGGGAGTGTTGAGCAGTTCTTC. The chain joins TRBV10-3 to TRBJ2-1; 12 bases are shared with TRBD2. This CDR3 contains 15 residues. From germline, CDR1 is ENHRY and CDR2 SYGVKD. The trim removed 0 bases at V and 9 bases at J, leaving 3 bases unmatched.

This clonotype was picked up many times. No conserved phenylalanine or tryptophan is present at the end of the CDR3, so a read error is the likely explanation. It is unclear where the CDR3 begins or ends on the DNA, so no DNA is shown, and the CDR3 is as TCRdb lists it. The chain uses TRBV7-4 and TRBJ1-2; the DNA was not used to check the table's D call, TRBD1. The CDR3 is 14 amino acids in total, end residues counted. Germline V CDR1 and CDR2: SGHVT, SQSDAQ. The CDR3 here is CASSFFPGQGPPLG.

Ten or more counts support this clonotype. The J gene is TRBJ1-4, the V gene TRBV10-3; D gene ambiguous. This CDR3 is 11 amino acids long. Germline values: CDR1 ENHRY, CDR2 SYGVKD. The germline V and J ends were trimmed by 3 bases and 7 bases, with 3 bases remaining between them. CDR3 loop: CAISEGEKLFF. CDR3 nucleotide sequence: TGTGCCATCAGTGAAGGTGAAAAACTGTTTTTT.

This chain uses TRBV5-4 with TRBJ2-7; D remains ambiguous. The CDR3 is 15 amino acids. V was trimmed by 1 base and J by 5 bases, leaving 16 bases between them. Per the germline V gene, CDR1 is SGHNT and CDR2 is YYREEE (reference sequence). CDR3: CASSLWLSRSNEQYF. For the CDR3, the DNA is TGTGCCAGCAGCTTGTGGCTCAGCCGGTCGAACGAGCAGTACTTC.

This clonotype was counted ten times or more. DNA for the CDR3: TGCGCCAGCAGCCAAACCGACAGGGCCCTCAATCAGCCCCAGCATTTT. This gives the protein CASSQTDRALNQPQHF. The chain uses TRBV4-1 and TRBJ1-5, with 7 bases matching TRBD1. In germline, CDR1 is MGHRA, CDR2 YSYEKL. CDR3 length equals 16 residues. V shed 2 bases, J shed 3 bases, and the junction held 7 bases outside the gene matches.

In its sample, this clonotype was seen many times. This sequence joins TRBV5-1 and TRBJ2-3; TRBD2 aligns across 12 bases. Germline-derived CDR1 and CDR2 are SGHRS and YFSETQ. Unmatched junction bases numbered 7, after V lost 4 bases and J lost 4 bases. This CDR3 is built from 16 residues. CDR3 loop: CASSPRLAGAADTQYF. CDR3 nucleotide sequence: TGCGCCAGCAGCCCCCGACTAGCGGGAGCGGCAGATACGCAGTATTTT.

This clonotype was picked up many times. V and J are TRBV4-1 and TRBJ1-2; D call uncertain. Germline-derived CDR1 and CDR2 are MGHRA and YSYEKL. The CDR3 extends over 12 amino acids. V was shortened by 0 bases and J by 12 bases, with 11 bases between the two germline ends. Written as DNA, the CDR3 is TGCGCCAGCAGCCAAGATTCCGGATCGGACACCTTC. It is translated as CASSQDSGSDTF.

This clonotype was seen at least ten times. The genes are TRBV20-1 and TRBJ2-3; TRBD2 matches 16 bases. The length of the CDR3 is 18 residues. Germline CDR1 reads DFQATT; CDR2 reads SNEGSKA (reference sequence). J was trimmed by 3 bases and V by 3 bases; bases with no gene match: 9. The CDR3 loop reads CSASGGTSGRAVTDTQYF. CDR3 sequence (DNA): TGCAGTGCTAGTGGAGGGACTAGCGGGAGGGCCGTAACAGATACGCAGTATTTT.

On this clonotype: This may come from a read error, since a much larger clone is one base off. This chain connects TRBV5-1 to TRBJ2-7; D is possibly TRBD2 (6 bases). V lost 6 bases and J 7 bases, leaving 17 bases between the germline ends. The CDR3 is 13 amino acids. From germline, CDR1 is SGHRS and CDR2 YFSETQ. CDR3 coding DNA: TGCGCCAGCAACGCGGGGTCTTCTCTTGAGCAGTACTTC. Its translation is CASNAGSSLEQYF.

This clonotype has a count of ten or more. J is TRBJ2-1 and V is TRBV5-6; 8 bases are a match to TRBD2. This CDR3 has 16 amino acids. Germline trimming cut 4 bases from V and 0 bases from J; bases unmatched to any gene: 6. The germline V gene encodes CDR1 SGHDT and CDR2 YYEEEE. CDR3 DNA sequence: TGTGCCAGCAGCCCGAATAGCGGGAACTCCTACAATGAGCAGTTCTTC. This gives the protein CASSPNSGNSYNEQFF.

This clonotype has ten or more counts. The chain uses TRBV27 and TRBJ1-2, with D perhaps TRBD1 (6 bases). Germline V gene sequence: CDR1 MNHEY, CDR2 SMNVEV (reference sequence). CDR3 length equals 13 residues. V was cut by 6 bases and J by 8 bases, with 16 bases left in between. The CDR3 DNA follows: TGTGCCAGCAGCAACCTACAGGGTCGGGGCTACACCTTC. Translating it yields CASSNLQGRGYTF.

This clonotype occurred many times. This chain links TRBV7-2 with TRBJ2-2; 7 bases map to TRBD2. Unmatched junction bases numbered 6, after V lost 5 bases and J lost 3 bases. The CDR3 runs 15 residues. Germline CDR1 reads SGHTA; CDR2 reads FQGNSA. The CDR3 DNA follows: TGTGCCAGCAGCCCCGGGACTACTCACACCGGGGAGCTGTTTTTT. Its translation: CASSPGTTHTGELFF.

This clonotype was seen at least ten times. V gene TRBV3-1 combines with J gene TRBJ2-1; D unresolved. Per the germline V gene, CDR1 is LGHDT and CDR2 is YNNKEL (reference sequence). V gave up 1 base and J gave up 10 bases, with 5 bases separating them. CDR3 length: 11 residues. CDR3 DNA: TGTGCCAGCAGCCAAGCAACCGAGCAGTTCTTC. The encoded protein is CASSQATEQFF.

This clonotype was detected many times. The chain recombines TRBV29-1 with TRBJ1-5; D is unclear. The CDR3 is made up of 13 amino acids. With 2 bases removed from V and 4 bases from J, the gap between germline ends came to 9 bases. Per the germline V gene, CDR1 is SQVTM and CDR2 is ANQGSEA. CDR3 region: CSVEIVANQPQHF. The CDR3 coding sequence is TGCAGCGTTGAAATCGTGGCTAATCAGCCCCAGCATTTT.

V is TRBV12-3 or TRBV12-4 and J is TRBJ2-2, with D tentatively TRBD2 (7 bases). Trimming took off 1 base at V and 12 bases at J, with 21 bases between the two ends. The CDR3 runs to 16 residues. The chain's CDR3 is CASSLGRGTNTGKLFF. In DNA, the CDR3 is TGTGCCAGCAGTTTAGGGCGGGGGACCAACACAGGGAAGCTGTTTTTT.

This clonotype has at least ten counts. V gene TRBV24-1 combines with J gene TRBJ2-3, with D perhaps TRBD1 (5 bases). The CDR3 runs 15 residues. The V and J ends lost 1 base and 2 bases respectively, with 9 bases between them. CDR1 KGHDR and CDR2 SFDVKD come from the germline V gene. For the CDR3, the DNA is TGTGCCACCAGTGATTTCCAGACAGACACAGATACGCAGTATTTT. The encoded protein is CATSDFQTDTDTQYF.

This clonotype came up many times. This chain connects TRBV6-6 to TRBJ2-3; D is possibly TRBD1 (7 bases). V was clipped by 6 bases and J by 2 bases, with 21 bases between them. CDR1 and CDR2 from the germline V gene are MNHNY and SVGAGI (reference sequence). CDR3 length: 17 amino acids. Here the CDR3 DNA reads TGTGCCAGCAGCCGCCTGGGCAGGGGGGATGTCACAGATACGCAGTATTTT. Translating it yields CASSRLGRGDVTDTQYF.

The table lists this clonotype with many counts. This chain joins TRBV5-1 and TRBJ2-5; D remains ambiguous. Trimming shortened V by 2 bases and J by 0 bases, and 2 bases separated the two germline ends. Germline V gene data show CDR1 as SGHRS and CDR2 as YFSETQ. This CDR3 is 12 amino acids long. The CDR3 DNA is TGCGCCAGCAGCTTCTACCAAGAGACCCAGTACTTC. Its protein is CASSFYQETQYF.

This clonotype was counted many times. The J gene is TRBJ1-1, the V gene TRBV10-3; D may be TRBD1 (5 bases). The germline V gene has CDR1 ENHRY and CDR2 SYGVKD. The CDR3 loop spans 14 amino acids. Trimming cost V 6 bases and J 0 bases, with 11 bases left between them. The DNA of the CDR3 is TGTGCCATCAGCGTTCAAGGGGTGAACACTGAAGCTTTCTTT. It is translated as CAISVQGVNTEAFF.

By frequency in the sample, this clonotype is medium-sized. The gene calls are TRBV20-1 and TRBJ2-1, with D unresolved. Germline V gene lookup returns CDR1 DFQATT and CDR2 SNEGSKA (reference sequence). V shed 1 base and J shed 0 bases, with 7 bases lying between them. CDR3 length equals 14 residues. The CDR3: CSARGQSSYNEQFF. CDR3 DNA: TGCAGTGCTAGAGGGCAGAGCTCCTACAATGAGCAGTTCTTC.

The chain couples TRBV5-1 to TRBJ2-7, with 9 nucleotides matching TRBD1. Germline V gene sequence: CDR1 SGHRS, CDR2 YFSETQ. J gave up 11 bases and V 0 bases, and 15 bases lay outside the gene matches. This CDR3 region has 16 residues. CDR3 sequence: CASSLGAGTGLPEKYF. CDR3 coding DNA: TGCGCCAGCAGCTTGGGGGCCGGGACAGGGCTGCCAGAGAAGTACTTC.

This clonotype has a count of ten or more. J is TRBJ2-3 and V is TRBV6-5, with TRBD2 as a possible D gene (6 bases). V dropped 2 bases and J dropped 4 bases, with 7 bases sitting between them. The CDR3 has 13 residues. CDR1 MNHEY and CDR2 SVGAGI come from the germline V gene. The CDR3 coding sequence is TGTGCCAGCAGTTACGCGGGGTCAGATACGCAGTATTTT. It is translated as CASSYAGSDTQYF.

This clonotype showed up many times. This chain links TRBV2 with TRBJ2-7, with D perhaps assigned TRBD1 or TRBD2 (5 bases each). The CDR3 spans 14 residues. Germline lookup yields CDR1 SNHLY and CDR2 FYNNEI. V lost 4 bases to trimming and J lost 7 bases, with 17 bases between them. CDR3: CASSGVRGVREQYF. As DNA, the CDR3 is TGTGCCAGCAGTGGGGTGAGGGGCGTGCGTGAGCAGTACTTC.

This clonotype was detected ten times or more. A much bigger clone sits one base away, suggesting this may be a read error. The chain has TRBV5-1 and TRBJ1-6, with D tentatively TRBD1 (6 bases). Trimming took 1 base from V and 8 from J, leaving 13 bases between them. This CDR3 is 15 amino acids long. Per germline, CDR1 SGHRS and CDR2 YFSETQ. The chain's CDR3 is CASSLIRGLDSPLHF. In DNA, the CDR3 is TGCGCCAGCAGCTTGATCAGGGGCTTGGATTCACCCCTCCACTTT.

Comment on this clonotype: Because the CDR3's place on the DNA is in doubt, the DNA is left out and the CDR3 is given as listed by TCRdb. J is TRBJ2-1 and V is TRBV7-2; the tabulated D call, TRBD2, remains unverified against the DNA. Germline values: CDR1 SGHTA, CDR2 FQGNSA. The CDR3 spans 21 residues, counting both ends. CDR3 amino acids: CASSFYICSARDWSTYNEQFF.